This passage covers 31 T cell receptor beta chains from one sample sequenced in a study of shared clonotypes between healthy human individuals. Clones were read by immunoSEQ multiplex PCR, and TCRdb kept only the in-frame ones, dropping some. The sample carries 1.4 million to 1.5 million clones, roughly 97% recorded once. Sequencing used naive CD4+ T cells sorted from blood. Noted subset: CD45RA+ positively selected. The receptors shown here come from a young man in good health.

The V and J genes are TRBV20-1 and TRBJ2-3; D is uncertain. Germline CDR1 is DFQATT and CDR2 is SNEGSKA (reference sequence). Trimming cost V 4 bases and J 4 bases, with 3 bases left between them. The CDR3 is 10 residues long. The CDR3 loop reads CSANPDTQYF. The DNA of the CDR3 is TGCAGTGCTAATCCAGATACGCAGTATTTT.

Concerning this clone itself: Within the sample, other DNA sequences also encode this same CDR3. The chain is built from TRBV27 and TRBJ2-7; D remains ambiguous. Trimming shortened V by 3 bases and J by 1 base, and 7 bases separated the two germline ends. CDR3 length: 13 residues. Per the germline V gene, CDR1 is MNHEY and CDR2 is SMNVEV (reference sequence). This chain's CDR3 is CASSFTVSYEQYF. As DNA, the CDR3 is TGTGCCAGCAGTTTTACAGTTTCCTACGAGCAGTACTTC.

J is TRBJ1-4 and V is TRBV27, with D unclear. Trimming shortened V by 1 base and J by 0 bases, and 3 bases separated the two germline ends. This CDR3 has 14 amino acids. Germline lookup yields CDR1 MNHEY and CDR2 SMNVEV (reference sequence). The CDR3 here is CASSLLATNEKLFF. The CDR3 DNA reads as TGTGCCAGCAGTTTATTAGCAACTAATGAAAAACTGTTTTTT. The whole variable domain, filled in from reference TRBV27 and TRBJ1-4, reads EAQVTQNPRYLITVTGKKLTVTCSQNMNHEYMSWYRQDPGLGLRQIYYSMNVEVTDKGDVPEGYKVSRKEKRNFPLILESPSPNQTSLYFCASSLLATNEKLFFGSGTQLSVL.

The chain joins TRBV19 to TRBJ1-5, with 8 bases lining up with TRBD1. The germline V gene has CDR1 LNHDA and CDR2 SQIVND (reference sequence). J was trimmed by 4 bases and V by 3 bases; bases with no gene match: 8. The length of the CDR3 is 16 residues. The CDR3 sequence is CASSIPPGGWNQPQHF. CDR3 nucleotide sequence: TGTGCCAGTAGTATTCCGCCAGGGGGCTGGAATCAGCCCCAGCATTTT.

The CDR3 nucleotides read TGTGCCAGCTCACCAGAAGGGGGCTTTTCCTACGAGCAGTACTTC. Amino acids: CASSPEGGFSYEQYF. V and J are TRBV18 and TRBJ2-7, with 7 bases identical to TRBD1. V lost 2 bases to trimming and J lost 1 base; unmatched junction nucleotides: 5. Looked up from germline, CDR1 is KGHSH and CDR2 is LQKENI. This CDR3 is built from 15 residues.

V is TRBV19 and J is TRBJ2-7; the D is unclear. V was cut by 5 bases and J by 4 bases, with 21 bases left in between. The CDR3 contains 16 residues. The germline CDR1 and CDR2 sequences are LNHDA and SQIVND (reference sequence). CDR3 protein: CASSPLTSNLPYEQYF. For the CDR3, the DNA is TGTGCCAGTAGTCCCTTAACCTCGAACCTTCCTTACGAGCAGTACTTC.

The chain combines TRBV10-3 with TRBJ2-1; no definite D call. The germline gives CDR1 ENHRY, CDR2 SYGVKD. Trimming pared 4 bases from V and 5 bases from J, leaving 6 bases between. The CDR3 covers 12 residues. The CDR3 reads CAISVVNNEQFF. The CDR3 DNA sequence: TGTGCCATCAGTGTGGTTAACAATGAGCAGTTCTTC.

This clone appeared once. The rearrangement uses TRBV7-9 and TRBJ2-2; 7 bases match TRBD1. Germline V gives CDR1 SEHNR, CDR2 FQNEAQ (reference sequence). Trimming at V came to 7 bases and at J to 6 bases, leaving 11 bases not matched to a gene. The CDR3 totals 15 residues. The CDR3 DNA follows: TGTGCCAGCACCCGCCTGACAGGGTATTCCGGGGAGCTGTTTTTT. This translates into CASTRLTGYSGELFF.

J is TRBJ2-7 and V is TRBV18, with D maybe TRBD1 (6 bases). V dropped 0 bases and J dropped 0 bases, with 9 bases sitting between them. Per germline, CDR1 KGHSH and CDR2 LQKENI. The CDR3 sequence is 15 residues long. CDR3 sequence: CASSPPGQSSYEQYF. Here the CDR3 DNA reads TGTGCCAGCTCACCACCTGGACAGAGCTCCTACGAGCAGTACTTC.

The V call is TRBV5-1, the J call TRBJ1-1, with D maybe TRBD1 (6 bases). CDR1 is SGHRS and CDR2 is YFSETQ in the germline V gene. V was cut by 9 bases and J by 6 bases, with 18 bases left in between. The CDR3 covers 13 residues. As DNA, the CDR3 is TGCGCCACCAACAGGGAAGGTGTTTCTGAAGCTTTCTTT. Protein product: CATNREGVSEAFF.

The chain combines TRBV10-2 with TRBJ1-5, with D possibly matching TRBD1 (5 bases). CDR3 length: 15 amino acids. CDR1 is WSHSY and CDR2 is SAAADI in the germline V gene. V was cut by 6 bases and J by 3 bases, with 15 bases left in between. The CDR3 DNA is TGCGCCAGCAGACAGTCAGGGTTTGTCAATCAGCCCCAGCATTTT. This sequence encodes CASRQSGFVNQPQHF.

This clone has just one count. The chain uses TRBV11-2 and TRBJ2-1; 7 bases map to TRBD1. This CDR3 has 14 residues. Germline lookup yields CDR1 SGHAT and CDR2 FQNNGV. With V trimmed by 3 bases and J by 9 bases, 8 bases remained unmatched. CDR3 bases: TGTGCCAGCAGCTTCCAACAGGGGTCTGGTGAGCAGTTCTTC. Translating gives CASSFQQGSGEQFF.

The chain carries TRBV5-8 and TRBJ1-3, with 8 nucleotides matching TRBD1. The germline V gene has CDR1 SGHTS and CDR2 YDEGEE. The CDR3 is 16 amino acids. J was trimmed by 4 bases and V by 3 bases; bases with no gene match: 9. The CDR3 DNA reads TGTGCCAGCAGCTCGGGGGACAGGTCAAGAGGAAACACCATATATTTT. Protein: CASSSGDRSRGNTIYF.

The J gene is TRBJ2-5, the V gene TRBV11-3; 13 bases agree with TRBD2. The CDR3 consists of 16 residues. With 4 bases clipped from V and 5 bases from J, the junction kept 7 bases outside the gene matches. Germline-derived CDR1 and CDR2 are SGHNT and YENEEA. CDR3 protein: CASSSAGTSGDETQYF. The CDR3 bases are TGTGCCAGCAGCTCCGCCGGGACTAGCGGGGATGAGACCCAGTACTTC. The variable domain in full, completed from reference TRBV11-3 and TRBJ2-5, reads EAGVVQSPRYKIIEKKQPVAFWCNPISGHNTLYWYLQNLGQGPELLIRYENEEAVDDSQLPKDRFSAERLKGVDSTLKIQPAELGDSAVYLCASSSAGTSGDETQYFGPGTRLLVL.

This chain links TRBV7-6 with TRBJ2-5; D gene ambiguous. Germline loops: CDR1 SGHVS, CDR2 FNYEAQ. Between the trimmed V and J ends, which lost 5 bases and 5 bases, there was a span of 15 bases. The CDR3 loop spans 14 amino acids. CDR3: CASSPTLHGETQYF. CDR3 coding DNA: TGTGCCAGCAGCCCGACCCTGCACGGGGAGACCCAGTACTTC.

The chain is built from TRBV14 and TRBJ2-1; D gene uncertain. This CDR3 comprises 12 residues. Trimming shortened V by 1 base and J by 9 bases, and 7 bases separated the two germline ends. Germline CDR1 SGHDN, CDR2 FVKESK. CDR3 amino acids: CASSQAASEQFF. DNA of the CDR3: TGTGCCAGCAGCCAAGCAGCGAGTGAGCAGTTCTTC.

The chain couples TRBV29-1 to TRBJ2-5; unclear D gene. Trimming removed 3 bases at V and 3 bases at J, with 11 bases between. The CDR3 is 13 amino acids. The V gene's germline CDR1 is SQVTM and CDR2 ANQGSEA. The CDR3 region is CSVDPGAEETQYF. The CDR3 DNA sequence: TGCAGCGTTGACCCCGGAGCCGAAGAGACCCAGTACTTC.

The gene calls are TRBV18 and TRBJ2-5; D possibly uses TRBD1 or TRBD2 (5 bases each). The germline CDR1 and CDR2 sequences are KGHSH and LQKENI. With 1 base removed from V and 7 bases from J, the gap between germline ends came to 16 bases. The CDR3 length is 15 residues. CDR3 bases: TGTGCCAGCTCACCACAAACCGGACGGGACGCGACCCAGTACTTC. This translates into CASSPQTGRDATQYF.

The CDR3 loop reads CAWSVLETANTEAFF. The CDR3, as DNA: TGTGCCTGGAGTGTACTAGAAACAGCGAACACTGAAGCTTTCTTT. The chain has TRBV30 and TRBJ1-1, with D unresolved. Per germline, CDR1 GTSNPN and CDR2 SVGIG (reference sequence). This CDR3 spans 15 amino acids. V lost 0 bases, J lost 1 base, and 12 bases lay in between.

V and J are TRBV7-2 and TRBJ1-1; tentative D call: TRBD1 (6 bases). The CDR3 is 15 residues long. Germline CDR1 is SGHTA and CDR2 is FQGNSA. V was shortened by 4 bases and J by 4 bases, with 16 bases between the two germline ends. The chain's CDR3 is CASSWTQGMGTEAFF. CDR3 DNA: TGTGCCAGCAGCTGGACCCAGGGGATGGGCACTGAAGCTTTCTTT.

The chain recombines TRBV19 with TRBJ2-5; tentative D call: TRBD2 (6 bases). With 3 bases removed from V and 3 bases from J, the gap between germline ends came to 8 bases. The CDR3 has 13 residues. Germline V gives CDR1 LNHDA, CDR2 SQIVND (reference sequence). CDR3 DNA sequence: TGTGCCAGTAGTATTCGACTAGAAGAGACCCAGTACTTC. It specifies CASSIRLEETQYF.

The V gene is TRBV29-1, the J gene TRBJ2-7; tentatively, D is TRBD1 (6 bases). Between the trimmed V and J ends, which lost 6 bases and 0 bases, there was a span of 9 bases. Germline assignment: CDR1 SQVTM and CDR2 ANQGSEA. The CDR3 has 12 amino acids. The CDR3 protein is CSVRTASYEQYF. The CDR3 nucleotides read TGCAGCGTCCGGACAGCCTCCTACGAGCAGTACTTC.

J is TRBJ2-1 and V is TRBV5-5, with 8 bases lining up with TRBD1. CDR1 is SGHKS and CDR2 is YYEKEE in the germline V gene (reference sequence). The CDR3 runs 16 residues. J was trimmed by 0 bases and V by 4 bases; bases with no gene match: 6. The CDR3 protein is CASSRTGSGSYNEQFF. In DNA, the CDR3 is TGTGCCAGCAGCCGGACAGGGTCTGGCTCCTACAATGAGCAGTTCTTC.

The V call is TRBV6-1, the J call TRBJ1-5, with D perhaps matching TRBD1 (6 bases). V gave up 6 bases and J gave up 4 bases, with 10 bases separating them. The CDR3 sequence is 13 residues long. CDR1 and CDR2 from the germline V gene are MNHNS and SASEGT. The DNA for the CDR3 is TGTGCCAGCAGGGGGGACAAAAATCAGCCCCAGCATTTT. Protein sequence: CASRGDKNQPQHF.

The chain couples TRBV10-3 to TRBJ2-3; D gene unclear. This CDR3 is built from 15 residues. CDR1 ENHRY and CDR2 SYGVKD come from the germline V gene. V lost 2 bases, J lost 3 bases, and 12 bases lay in between. The CDR3 protein is CAISEPQLGTDTQYF. CDR3 DNA: TGTGCCATCAGTGAGCCTCAGCTGGGGACAGATACGCAGTATTTT.

This sequence joins TRBV2 and TRBJ2-1, with 13 nucleotides matching TRBD2. The CDR3 has 15 residues. The junction had 5 bases not matched to a gene; V was cut back by 6 bases and J by 6 bases. Germline loops: CDR1 SNHLY, CDR2 FYNNEI. DNA of the CDR3: TGTGCCAGCAGCTCCGGGACTAGCGGGACCAATGAGCAGTTCTTC. It translates to CASSSGTSGTNEQFF.

As concerns this clone: The sample holds other DNA sequences that translate to the same CDR3. This sequence joins TRBV29-1 and TRBJ2-7; tentative D call: TRBD2 (5 bases). CDR3 size: 12 residues. The V end lost 4 bases, the J end lost 2 bases, and 9 bases lay between the germline ends. In germline, CDR1 is SQVTM, CDR2 ANQGSEA. The CDR3 spells CSVGTGTYEQYF. The DNA of the CDR3 is TGCAGCGTTGGTACGGGAACCTACGAGCAGTACTTC.

This clone was seen just once. The genes are TRBV7-2 and TRBJ2-1, with D possibly matching TRBD1 (5 bases). The germline gives CDR1 SGHTA, CDR2 FQGNSA. The CDR3 spans 13 residues. With 1 base removed from V and 15 bases from J, the gap between germline ends came to 16 bases. The CDR3 DNA is TGTGCCAGCAGCTTAGAGAGATGGCAGGGTGCGTTCTTC. This translates into CASSLERWQGAFF. Supplemented by reference TRBV7-2 and TRBJ2-1, the full variable domain reads GAGVSQSPSNKVTEKGKDVELRCDPISGHTALYWYRQSLGQGLEFLIYFQGNSAPDKSGLPSDRFSAERTGGSVSTLTIQRTQQEDSAVYLCASSLERWQGAFFGPGTRLTVL.

The gene calls are TRBV9 and TRBJ1-2, with D unresolved. The CDR3 has 12 amino acids. Germline CDR1 is SGDLS and CDR2 is YYNGEE. The V end was cut by 1 base, the J end by 2 bases, with 3 bases between. CDR3 nucleotide sequence: TGTGCCAGCAGCGTAATAAACTATGGCTACACCTTC. Protein product: CASSVINYGYTF.

This chain links TRBV20-1 with TRBJ2-1; 7 nucleotides align to TRBD2. From germline, CDR1 is DFQATT and CDR2 SNEGSKA (reference sequence). Trimming took 1 base from V and 15 from J; bases not matched to a gene: 6. The CDR3 has 11 residues. This CDR3 reads CSARVAGLGFF. CDR3 sequence (DNA): TGCAGTGCTAGAGTAGCGGGCCTAGGGTTCTTC.

The chain employs TRBV10-2 and TRBJ2-5; D unclear. In germline, CDR1 is WSHSY, CDR2 SAAADI. CDR3 length: 11 residues. V lost 5 bases, J lost 2 bases, and 3 bases lay in between. The CDR3 here is CASSNQETQYF. The CDR3 DNA is TGCGCCAGCAGTAATCAAGAGACCCAGTACTTC.